This T cell receptor (beta chain) is drawn from a study of Ad26.COV2.S vaccination and SARS-CoV-2 variants. Looking at the study overall: Doses of Ad26.COV2.S were injected into muscle once or twice, 56 days apart.

Treatment meaning: 15 to 20 received Ad26.COV2.S at low or high dose, single or two shots; about 5 received placebo; per-sample allocation not given. The study sampled participants on day 63 after the first vaccine or placebo injection. Immunization relied on an Ad26 vector, which expressed Wuhan-strain SARS-CoV-2 spike. Germline CDR1 and CDR2: MNHEY and SVGEGT. This CDR3 region has 15 residues. The V and J ends lost 6 bases and 3 bases respectively, with 17 bases between them. Sequenced by immunoSEQ multiplex PCR; TCRdb stores in-frame clones only, minus some. This sample has a few hundred thousand clones, with about 83% found just once.

This TCR was recovered from a person aged 18 to 59 who received the Ad26.COV2.S COVID-19 vaccine or a placebo. Sequenced here: peripheral blood, sampled in a trial of Ad26.COV2.S vaccine versus placebo. This chain connects TRBV6-2 or TRBV6-3 to TRBJ1-1, with D possibly matching TRBD1 (6 bases). Here the CDR3 DNA reads TGTGCCAGCAGCCGGGCCACAGGGCGGCACACTGAAGCTTTCTTT. This translates into CASSRATGRHTEAFF.